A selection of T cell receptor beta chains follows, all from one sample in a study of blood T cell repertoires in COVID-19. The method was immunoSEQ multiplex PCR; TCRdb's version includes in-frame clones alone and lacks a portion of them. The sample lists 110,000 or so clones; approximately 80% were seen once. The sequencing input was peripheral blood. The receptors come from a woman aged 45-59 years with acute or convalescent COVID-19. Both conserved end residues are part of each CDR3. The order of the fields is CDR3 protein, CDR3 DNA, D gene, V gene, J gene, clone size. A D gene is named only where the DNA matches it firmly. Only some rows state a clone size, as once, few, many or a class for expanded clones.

CDR3aa: CASSYSRQNSNQPQHF
CDR3nt: TGTGCCAGCAGTTACTCGCGGCAGAATAGCAATCAGCCCCAGCATTTT
d_gene: .
v_gene: TRBV6-5
j_gene: TRBJ1-5
abundance: .

CDR3aa: CASSPGGGEASEQYF
CDR3nt: TGTGCCAGCAGCCCGGGTGGGGGGGAAGCGTCCGAGCAGTACTTC
d_gene: TRBD2
v_gene: TRBV11-3
j_gene: TRBJ2-7
abundance: .

CDR3aa: CASSLIPGQAPYEQYF
CDR3nt: TGTGCCAGCAGTTTAATTCCCGGACAGGCCCCCTACGAGCAGTACTTC
d_gene: TRBD1
v_gene: TRBV28
j_gene: TRBJ2-7
abundance: .

CDR3aa: CASSPGAGIQETQYF
CDR3nt: TGTGCCAGCAGCCCCGGAGCGGGTATCCAAGAGACCCAGTACTTC
d_gene: .
v_gene: TRBV7-9
j_gene: TRBJ2-5
abundance: .

CDR3aa: CASSVGGSQSYNEQFF
CDR3nt: TGTGCCAGCAGCGTAGGCGGCAGCCAGTCCTACAATGAGCAGTTCTTC
d_gene: .
v_gene: TRBV9
j_gene: TRBJ2-1
abundance: .

CDR3aa: CASSIERTGEQPQHF
CDR3nt: TGTGCCAGTAGTATAGAGAGGACAGGGGAGCAGCCCCAGCATTTT
d_gene: TRBD1
v_gene: TRBV19
j_gene: TRBJ1-5
abundance: .

CDR3aa: CASSPWPGNTIYF
CDR3nt: TGTGCCAGCAGCCCGTGGCCTGGAAACACCATATATTTT
d_gene: .
v_gene: TRBV9
j_gene: TRBJ1-3
abundance: .

CDR3aa: CAWRTSGGRETQYF
CDR3nt: TGTGCCTGGAGGACTAGCGGGGGCCGGGAGACCCAGTACTTC
d_gene: TRBD2
v_gene: TRBV30
j_gene: TRBJ2-5
abundance: .

CDR3aa: CASSPHTGRSTYEQYF
CDR3nt: TGTGCCAGCAGCCCTCATACAGGGCGATCTACCTACGAGCAGTACTTC
d_gene: .
v_gene: TRBV9
j_gene: TRBJ2-7
abundance: .

CDR3aa: CASSLASGGYNEQFF
CDR3nt: TGCGCCAGCAGCTTAGCTAGCGGGGGGTACAATGAGCAGTTCTTC
d_gene: TRBD2
v_gene: TRBV5-1
j_gene: TRBJ2-1
abundance: .

CDR3aa: CASRWTGGEKETQYF
CDR3nt: TGTGCCAGCAGATGGACGGGGGGGGAGAAAGAGACCCAGTACTTC
d_gene: TRBD2
v_gene: TRBV6-6
j_gene: TRBJ2-5
abundance: .

CDR3aa: CASSPSGATNEKLFF
CDR3nt: TGTGCCAGCAGCCCCTCCGGGGCAACTAATGAAAAACTGTTTTTT
d_gene: .
v_gene: TRBV5-6
j_gene: TRBJ1-4
abundance: .

CDR3aa: CASSLSSGGYGYTF
CDR3nt: TGTGCCAGCAGCCTTTCGTCAGGGGGCTATGGCTACACCTTC
d_gene: TRBD1
v_gene: TRBV3-1/TRBV3-2
j_gene: TRBJ1-2
abundance: few

CDR3aa: CAARRGGGPYNEQFF
CDR3nt: TGTGCCGCCCGACGGGGCGGGGGGCCTTACAATGAGCAGTTCTTC
d_gene: TRBD2
v_gene: TRBV27
j_gene: TRBJ2-1
abundance: .

CDR3aa: CASSLSYGGGAGDTQYF
CDR3nt: TGTGCTAGCAGCCTATCGTATGGCGGGGGGGCCGGAGATACGCAGTATTTT
d_gene: TRBD2
v_gene: TRBV7-7
j_gene: TRBJ2-3
abundance: .

CDR3aa: CASSRRASGGGEQFF
CDR3nt: TGTGCCAGCAGCCGAAGGGCTAGCGGGGGGGGTGAGCAGTTCTTC
d_gene: TRBD2
v_gene: TRBV3-1/TRBV3-2
j_gene: TRBJ2-1
abundance: .

CDR3aa: CASSLGQGVDYGYTF
CDR3nt: TGCGCCAGCAGCTTGGGACAGGGAGTGGACTATGGCTACACCTTC
d_gene: TRBD1
v_gene: TRBV5-1
j_gene: TRBJ1-2
abundance: .

CDR3aa: CSVAPQGGNQPQHF
CDR3nt: TGCAGCGTTGCCCCCCAGGGTGGCAATCAGCCCCAGCATTTT
d_gene: .
v_gene: TRBV29-1
j_gene: TRBJ1-5
abundance: .

CDR3aa: CASRGNRAQPQHF
CDR3nt: TGTGCCAGCAGGGGTAACAGGGCCCAGCCCCAGCATTTT
d_gene: .
v_gene: TRBV2
j_gene: TRBJ1-5
abundance: once

CDR3aa: CASSFTGLADNEQFF
CDR3nt: TGCGCCAGCAGCTTTACGGGACTAGCGGATAATGAGCAGTTCTTC
d_gene: TRBD2
v_gene: TRBV5-1
j_gene: TRBJ2-1
abundance: .

CDR3aa: CASSPRQGGDYGYTF
CDR3nt: TGTGCCAGCAGCCCACGACAGGGGGGTGACTATGGCTACACCTTC
d_gene: TRBD1
v_gene: TRBV9
j_gene: TRBJ1-2
abundance: .

CDR3aa: CASSLGTSGAYNEQFF
CDR3nt: TGCGCCAGCAGCTTGGGGACTAGCGGGGCTTACAATGAGCAGTTCTTC
d_gene: TRBD2
v_gene: TRBV5-1
j_gene: TRBJ2-1
abundance: .

CDR3aa: CASSSTGVYSPLHF
CDR3nt: TGCGCCAGCAGCTCGACAGGGGTTTATTCACCCCTCCACTTT
d_gene: TRBD1
v_gene: TRBV5-1
j_gene: TRBJ1-6
abundance: .

CDR3aa: CASSYLTNTEAFF
CDR3nt: TGCGCCAGCAGTTACCTAACGAACACTGAAGCTTTCTTT
d_gene: .
v_gene: TRBV5-1
j_gene: TRBJ1-1
abundance: few

CDR3aa: CSVVGSMGTEAFF
CDR3nt: TGCAGCGTTGTGGGGAGCATGGGCACTGAAGCTTTCTTT
d_gene: .
v_gene: TRBV29-1
j_gene: TRBJ1-1
abundance: once

CDR3aa: CASSYLRGPYGYTF
CDR3nt: TGTGCCAGCAGTTACCTCAGGGGGCCCTATGGCTACACCTTC
d_gene: TRBD1
v_gene: TRBV6-6
j_gene: TRBJ1-2
abundance: .

CDR3aa: CASSPSVSNNSPLHF
CDR3nt: TGTGCCAGCTCACCATCGGTTAGCAATAATTCACCCCTCCACTTT
d_gene: .
v_gene: TRBV18
j_gene: TRBJ1-6
abundance: .

CDR3aa: CASSFTSGGESETQYF
CDR3nt: TGCGCCAGCAGCTTTACTAGCGGGGGGGAGTCAGAGACCCAGTACTTC
d_gene: TRBD2
v_gene: TRBV5-1
j_gene: TRBJ2-5
abundance: .

CDR3aa: CASSPMTGGYGYTF
CDR3nt: TGCGCCAGCAGCCCCATGACCGGGGGCTATGGCTACACCTTC
d_gene: .
v_gene: TRBV5-1
j_gene: TRBJ1-2
abundance: .

CDR3aa: CASRTPGANNSPLHF
CDR3nt: TGTGCCAGCAGGACCCCAGGGGCAAATAATTCACCCCTCCACTTT
d_gene: .
v_gene: TRBV6-5
j_gene: TRBJ1-6
abundance: once

CDR3aa: CASSMTGREQYF
CDR3nt: TGTGCCAGCAGTATGACAGGGCGCGAGCAGTACTTC
d_gene: TRBD1
v_gene: TRBV28
j_gene: TRBJ2-7
abundance: .

CDR3aa: CASSPLGAETLAKNIQYF
CDR3nt: TGCGCCAGCAGCCCCCTCGGAGCAGAAACATTAGCCAAAAACATTCAGTACTTC
d_gene: .
v_gene: TRBV4-1
j_gene: TRBJ2-4
abundance: .

CDR3aa: CASSIDRWQGIQPQHF
CDR3nt: TGTGCCAGTAGTATAGATCGCTGGCAGGGGATTCAGCCCCAGCATTTT
d_gene: .
v_gene: TRBV19
j_gene: TRBJ1-5
abundance: .

CDR3aa: CASSKGDRLIYNSPLHF
CDR3nt: TGTGCCAGCAGCAAAGGGGACAGACTAATCTATAATTCACCCCTCCACTTT
d_gene: .
v_gene: TRBV21-1
j_gene: TRBJ1-6
abundance: .

CDR3aa: CATIQGSTEAFF
CDR3nt: TGTGCCACCATTCAGGGAAGCACTGAAGCTTTCTTT
d_gene: .
v_gene: TRBV13
j_gene: TRBJ1-1
abundance: .

CDR3aa: CASSQVQGEGYTF
CDR3nt: TGTGCCAGCAGCCAAGTCCAGGGTGAAGGCTACACCTTC
d_gene: .
v_gene: TRBV4-2
j_gene: TRBJ1-2
abundance: .

CDR3aa: CAISESGGKGASWANQPQHF
CDR3nt: TGTGCCATCAGTGAGTCCGGAGGGAAAGGCGCGAGCTGGGCGAATCAGCCCCAGCATTTT
d_gene: .
v_gene: TRBV10-3
j_gene: TRBJ1-5
abundance: .

CDR3aa: CASSPRGRGEKLFF
CDR3nt: TGTGCCAGCAGTCCCAGGGGGCGAGGTGAAAAACTGTTTTTT
d_gene: TRBD1
v_gene: TRBV27
j_gene: TRBJ1-4
abundance: .

CDR3aa: CASTHQAGGEQFF
CDR3nt: TGCGCCAGCACCCACCAGGCAGGGGGTGAGCAGTTCTTC
d_gene: TRBD1
v_gene: TRBV10-1
j_gene: TRBJ2-1
abundance: .

CDR3aa: CASSFLLSTDTQYF
CDR3nt: TGCGCCAGCAGCTTTCTACTTAGCACAGATACGCAGTATTTT
d_gene: .
v_gene: TRBV5-1
j_gene: TRBJ2-3
abundance: .

CDR3aa: CASSYGRGRGNTEAFF
CDR3nt: TGTGCCAGCAGTTACGGTCGGGGGAGGGGTAACACTGAAGCTTTCTTT
d_gene: .
v_gene: TRBV6-5
j_gene: TRBJ1-1
abundance: .

CDR3aa: CASSLTGTGTYRGNQPQHF
CDR3nt: TGTGCCAGTAGTCTTACAGGGACAGGGACTTACCGGGGCAATCAGCCCCAGCATTTT
d_gene: TRBD1
v_gene: TRBV19
j_gene: TRBJ1-5
abundance: once

CDR3aa: CASRPGVSNTEAFF
CDR3nt: TGTGCCAGCAGACCAGGGGTTTCGAACACTGAAGCTTTCTTT
d_gene: .
v_gene: TRBV6-5
j_gene: TRBJ1-1
abundance: .

CDR3aa: CASSRTGANTEAFF
CDR3nt: TGTGCCAGCAGTAGAACAGGGGCGAACACTGAAGCTTTCTTT
d_gene: TRBD1
v_gene: TRBV6-4
j_gene: TRBJ1-1
abundance: few

CDR3aa: CASTEMGGYTGELFF
CDR3nt: TGTGCCAGCACTGAAATGGGGGGATACACCGGGGAGCTGTTTTTT
d_gene: .
v_gene: TRBV3-1/TRBV3-2
j_gene: TRBJ2-2
abundance: .

CDR3aa: CASSFYEQPQHF
CDR3nt: TGTGCCAGCAGCTTCTACGAGCAGCCCCAGCATTTT
d_gene: .
v_gene: TRBV13
j_gene: TRBJ1-5
abundance: .

CDR3aa: CASSYKSTEAFF
CDR3nt: TGTGCCAGCAGTTACAAGAGCACTGAAGCTTTCTTT
d_gene: .
v_gene: TRBV6-6
j_gene: TRBJ1-1
abundance: .

CDR3aa: CASSHVGGGFTEAFF
CDR3nt: TGCGCCAGCAGCCATGTTGGGGGGGGATTCACTGAAGCTTTCTTT
d_gene: .
v_gene: TRBV4-1
j_gene: TRBJ1-1
abundance: once

CDR3aa: CASSSDSLNYGYTF
CDR3nt: TGTGCCAGCAGTTCCGACAGCCTTAACTATGGCTACACCTTC
d_gene: .
v_gene: TRBV28
j_gene: TRBJ1-2
abundance: .

CDR3aa: CASSSISPRFHGEKLFF
CDR3nt: TGTGCCAGTAGTTCGATATCTCCCAGATTTCACGGGGAAAAACTGTTTTTT
d_gene: .
v_gene: TRBV19
j_gene: TRBJ1-4
abundance: .

CDR3aa: CASSQVDRVNTEAFF
CDR3nt: TGTGCCAGCAGCCAGGTAGACAGGGTGAACACTGAAGCTTTCTTT
d_gene: TRBD1
v_gene: TRBV4-2
j_gene: TRBJ1-1
abundance: .

CDR3aa: CASSYSAGKTDTQYF
CDR3nt: TGTGCCAGCAGTTACTCCGCGGGGAAAACAGATACGCAGTATTTT
d_gene: .
v_gene: TRBV6-5
j_gene: TRBJ2-3
abundance: .

CDR3aa: CASSATGTGSPLHF
CDR3nt: TGTGCCAGTAGCGCCACAGGAACGGGTTCACCCCTCCACTTT
d_gene: .
v_gene: TRBV19
j_gene: TRBJ1-6
abundance: .

CDR3aa: CASIATSGGAGYNEQFF
CDR3nt: TGTGCCAGCATAGCGACTAGCGGGGGGGCAGGGTACAATGAGCAGTTCTTC
d_gene: TRBD2
v_gene: TRBV2
j_gene: TRBJ2-1
abundance: .

CDR3aa: CASSGSGNTQYF
CDR3nt: TGTGCCAGCAGCGGGTCGGGGAATACGCAGTATTTT
d_gene: .
v_gene: TRBV2
j_gene: TRBJ2-3
abundance: .